This is a list of T cell receptor beta chains from one sample in a study of T cell clonotyping in hematopoietic cell transplantation. Profiled with immunoSEQ multiplex PCR; TCRdb holds only in-frame clones, not every one. This table holds more than 25,000 clones, 92% found once. This specimen consisted of PBMCs, obtained 100 days after allogeneic stem cell transplant. The receptors derive from a female patient between 50 and 59 years old who had an allogeneic stem cell transplant from a related donor, so the T cells may come from the graft donor. Some clones in this sample may be carry-over from other donors' samples. CDR3s include the opening cysteine and the closing phenylalanine or tryptophan. Each record gives: CDR3 protein, clone size, J gene, V gene. The size entry is marked missing in some rows and otherwise reads once, few, many or a size class.

cdr3_aa: CATSTNRDSLTNEKLFF; clone_size: .; j_call: TRBJ1-4; v_call: TRBV15
cdr3_aa: CAWSVPGNAYNEQFF; clone_size: .; j_call: TRBJ2-1; v_call: TRBV30
cdr3_aa: CASRATGEKNTEAFF; clone_size: .; j_call: TRBJ1-1; v_call: TRBV10-1
cdr3_aa: CAWSVRAGGGETQYF; clone_size: .; j_call: TRBJ2-5; v_call: TRBV30
cdr3_aa: CASSKQETNWPQHF; clone_size: .; j_call: TRBJ1-5; v_call: TRBV19
cdr3_aa: CASSLTGGVQPQHF; clone_size: .; j_call: TRBJ1-5; v_call: TRBV27
cdr3_aa: CASSPRRAGGFGGYTF; clone_size: .; j_call: TRBJ1-2; v_call: TRBV7-8
cdr3_aa: CASRAGVGTEAFF; clone_size: .; j_call: TRBJ1-1; v_call: TRBV6-4
cdr3_aa: CSAHPRWGAFF; clone_size: few; j_call: TRBJ1-1; v_call: TRBV20-1
cdr3_aa: CASSLILGAGNTIYF; clone_size: .; j_call: TRBJ1-3; v_call: TRBV7-9